Reported below is one TCR beta chain. This receptor's antigen is unknown. No qualities accompany the bases; no much larger clone lies one base away. The data belong to a study of T cells in placental villitis. A note on the overall study: The study compared placental TCR-beta repertoires across villitis of unknown etiology, gestational-age-matched unaffected controls, and infectious villitis to test an allograft-versus-infection hypothesis.

Using the immunoSEQ v4 bias-controlled multiplex PCR assay, run blinded to group allocation, TCR-beta CDR3 regions were amplified from genomic DNA. Reference gene primers were added alongside TCR-beta primers to estimate nucleated cell and T cell quantities per sample. Sequencing of the libraries was performed on an Illumina MiSeq with a 100-cycle paired-end protocol. The paper's data handling went like this. The immunoSEQ Analyzer software was used to calculate diversity and richness, with richness measured by iChao1 and clonality based on Pielou evenness and Shannon diversity (range 0-1, where higher values mean less diversity). CDR3 amino acid sequences together with their V/J genes were searched in VDJdb for CMV, EBV and influenza A specificities using confidence 3 and substitution 2. The Morisita-Horn index was used to assess TCR-beta amino acid clonotype overlap between villitis of unknown etiology, infectious villitis and control repertoires. Held by TCRdb, this immuneACCESS table contains in-frame sequences only and omits some clones. Under half of the omission traces to an unresolved V gene where checked; the cause of the rest is unknown. V and J calls and clone size are given by that table; D and trimming were obtained from the DNA. This sample is represented by around 5,700 clones; around 80% of them were singletons. The ten largest clones add up to over 7.5% of the sample.

Including cysteine and phenylalanine, the CDR3 has 19 amino acids. Only CDR3 DNA is held: 57 bases, read in frame from base 1. CDR1 and CDR2 are read off the germline V gene as MGHRA and YSYEKL. Compared with germline, V lacks 3 bases and J lacks 4 bases; bases without a gene match: 18. The full study reports these points: CMV-specific clone frequencies were higher in infectious CMV cases than in villitis of unknown etiology (0.011 vs 0.001), and the villitis of unknown etiology frequencies did not differ from those of controls. Small amounts of decidua were contained in the paraffin blocks, so some of the captured T cells, especially in controls, may have been decidual rather than villous infiltrates. Sequencing bulk tissue could not tell helper, regulatory or cytotoxic T cells apart, could not separate maternal from fetal T cells, and left out gamma-delta receptors.

The five infectious villitis placentae, four with confirmed cytomegalovirus and one with Toxoplasma gondii, were included without being matched to the other groups. Mothers with infectious villitis were younger, had smaller fetuses, and delivered preterm or experienced intrauterine demise in a couple of cases. After delivery, the placentae were collected and evaluated both grossly and histologically, and only then was archival tissue selected. Five 10-micron scrolls were cut from each FFPE block, and DNA was isolated using the AllPrep DNA/RNA FFPE Tissue kit. DNA concentration and purity were evaluated by NanoDrop, whereas RNA quality was assessed on a Bioanalyzer.

The TCR comes from a human patient with infectious villitis; the placental T cells may come from both mother and fetus. The sample comprised placental tissue containing maternal and fetal cells. The chain couples TRBV4-1 to TRBJ2-4; 7 central bases correspond to TRBD2. CDR3 reads: CASSQGPGGLTSLKNIQYF. The DNA sequence reads TGCGCCAGCAGCCAGGGACCCGGGGGGTTGACCTCCCTTAAAAACATTCAGTACTTC.